This TCR beta chain was recovered during a study of CD8+ T cells in alopecia areata. The wider study: For the treated group, dosing was oral tofacitinib at 5 to 10 mg twice daily. Regarding the study as a whole: Sharing of TCRs across patients appeared less clear than in mice, possibly for HLA-related reasons.

Sequencing used cDNA as its template, made by extracting RNA and reverse transcribing it. Repertoires were generated with immunoSEQ multiplex PCR, while TCRdb's copy carries only in-frame clones and drops some. The table includes some 170,000 clones, roughly 70% detected once. Remarks on this clone: The antigen remains undetermined.

The length of the CDR3 is 14 residues. J gave up 3 bases and V 8 bases, and 4 bases lay outside the gene matches. Looked up from germline, CDR1 is MNHEY and CDR2 is SVGAGI. Material: CD8+ T cells sorted from blood, obtained at week 0. The J gene is TRBJ1-5, the V gene TRBV6-5, with 10 bases aligning to TRBD1. The sequence came from a human donor with alopecia areata. The CDR3, as DNA: TGTGCCAGCGCCGGGACAGGGGACAATCAGCCCCAGCATTTT. Translated: CASAGTGDNQPQHF.